The clone carrying this T cell receptor beta chain was observed once. Its matching antigen is unknown. The data originate from a study of breast tumors, draining lymph nodes, adjacent tissues. Broader study findings: Most tumor T cells seemingly derive from lymph node, then expand in tumor.

The CDR3 runs 18 residues. V shed 4 bases and J 7 bases; nucleotides not matched to a gene: 14. Germline-derived CDR1 and CDR2 are KGHDR and SFDVKD. A single record per CDR3 protein comes from TCRdb applying MiXCR to the multiplex PCR reads. This repertoire shows about 180,000 distinct CDR3 sequences, 30% to 35% found once; its top ten account for 3.5% to 4.5%. Axillary draining lymph nodes of breast cancer patients supplied the node samples. The rearrangement links TRBV24-1 to TRBJ2-1, with 11 bases aligning to TRBD2. What was sequenced was axillary lymph node tissue. This TCR was sampled from a female donor with breast cancer. Some clones in this sample may be carry-over from other donors' samples. DNA for the CDR3: TGTGCCACCAGTGACCGGCGGCTAGCGGGGGGCTATCGGAATGAGCAGTTCTTC. Translating it yields CATSDRRLAGGYRNEQFF.